The subject of this entry is one T cell receptor beta chain. The antigen remains undetermined. This sample is part of a study of response to subunit inactivated influenza vaccine. TCRdb re-analysed the RT-PCR reads in MiXCR, keeping a single row per CDR3 protein. The table lists about 530,000 distinct CDR3 sequences, around 13% of them singletons. Overall study findings and caveats: Each seasonal influenza vaccination, the authors suggested, recruits few new T cells.

Trimming took off 6 bases at V and 7 bases at J, with 12 bases between the two ends. In germline, CDR1 is DFQATT, CDR2 SNEGSKA (reference sequence). This CDR3 contains 11 residues. The rearrangement links TRBV20-1 to TRBJ1-1; TRBD1 might be the D (6 bases). The material was PBMCs from blood, obtained about 40 days after vaccination. This TCR derives from a man in his fifties who received an inactivated influenza vaccine. CDR3 protein: CSAPGTNEAFF. The CDR3 DNA reads TGCAGTGCGCCAGGGACAAATGAAGCTTTCTTT.